This T cell receptor beta chain was identified during a study of beta chain features in type 1 diabetes (dated by TCRdb to the late 2010s). Describing the broader study: Patients and healthy donors did not differ in mean age, gender distribution, total cell number or subset yield. The study compared the TCRB repertoires of sorted circulating CD4+ T cell subsets in recently diagnosed type 1 diabetes patients with those in matched healthy donors. Regulatory and stem cell-like memory subsets were obtained from only 8 patients and about 8 healthy donors, while naive and central memory subsets were obtained from all 30 or so donors. A total of some 100,000,000 sorted cells were examined across all samples, and a strong correlation was observed between cell number per subset and RNA yield. What the authors observed across the whole study: Because the HLA sub-analyses included only small numbers of individuals, any influence of HLA type on TCRB rearrangement was left unresolved. In all four CD4+ subsets, TCRB CDR3 length was moderately but significantly shorter in type 1 diabetes patients. Because cDNA was sequenced instead of genomic DNA, highly expressing activated cells could be over-represented, though the groups showed no difference in activation or CD3 levels. At VDJ recombination sites, patients with type 1 diabetes made fewer insertions and deleted more nucleotides, a pattern implying thymic rearrangement abnormalities. Shorter templates might have been favored by PCR, but patient and control samples were amplified and corrected together, so both groups would have been affected equally by any skew. Naive, central memory and regulatory TCRB repertoires appeared to be more similar among patients than among healthy donors.

This clone has just a few counts. Its antigen has not been determined. Base qualities were left out, and no much larger clone turns up one base away. Other DNA sequences in this specimen translate into the identical CDR3. The germline V gene (reference sequence) yields LNHNV for CDR1 and YYDKDF for CDR2. From its cysteine to its phenylalanine, the CDR3 spans 13 amino acids. The retained sequence is limited to the CDR3, 39 bases, with the frame set at the first base. V lost 0 bases and J lost 6 bases; the stretch between them is 6 bases long. From each donor, a single peripheral blood sample of approximately 110 mL on average was drawn into heparinised tubes. Naive, central memory, regulatory and stem cell-like memory CD4+ T cells were sorted on a BD FACSAria II using a panel including CD45RO, CCR7, CD25, CD127, CD95 and CD27. A purity above 95% was achieved for all sorted populations. PBMCs were separated immediately by Lymphoprep density gradient centrifugation and were stained directly, without being cultured. So that batch effects would be minimized, each experiment stained and sorted samples in pairs, pairing one healthy donor with one patient.

The entire isolated RNA was reverse transcribed using the High Capacity cDNA Reverse Transcription Kit, and thus expressed TCRB transcripts were sequenced. Deep immunoSEQ sequencing was performed on naive, central memory and regulatory T cell samples, with an average of around 3.5 million total reads per sample. After sorted cells were lysed in RLT buffer, RNA was extracted with DNase-treated RNeasy Micro or Mini kits, with the choice depending on cell number. Each cell subset was processed separately to prevent cross-contamination, with patient and healthy donor samples processed together. Using the immunoSEQ multiplex PCR, TCRB sequences were amplified from cDNA into 87-bp fragments spanning the CDR3 region. Amplicons were sequenced on the Illumina HiSeq platform. Per the authors' processing: Synthetic template baselines were used to correct PCR bias computationally, reads within Hamming distance 2 were collapsed together, and singletons that could not be merged were discarded. Reads were aligned against IMGT so that V, D and J genes, CDR3 length and insertions or deletions at six rearrangement sites could be assigned. Within each subset, clonotype counts were normalized to sorted cell number, and only after that were true diversity and Gini coefficients computed with the tcR R package. The overlap coefficient, calculated on TCRB nucleotide sequences, was used to measure repertoire sharing. Out-of-frame TCRB sequences from naive cells were analyzed to stand in for the pre-selection repertoire. TCRdb re-hosts the immuneACCESS table, in-frame sequences only. Its copies lack some clones; in the studies checked, an unresolved V gene accounts for under half of them, and the cause for the rest is not known. The V and J calls and the clone size are those of that table, but D and trimming were determined from the DNA. For this sample the table gives 600,000 to 700,000 clones, of which around 12% were detected only once. The ten largest clonotypes hold over 0.1% of the sample.

The sequence came from a man in his thirties or forties with type 1 diabetes. The receptor chain draws on TRBV15 and TRBJ1-5; the D gene identity is not certain. Sequences were obtained from naive CD4+ T cells from blood. The cell subset or site label, read with the paper, signifies: true naive CD4+ T cells. The CDR3 reads as follows: CATSRDLGQPQHF. The sequenced DNA: TGTGCCACCAGCAGAGATCTAGGTCAGCCCCAGCATTTT.